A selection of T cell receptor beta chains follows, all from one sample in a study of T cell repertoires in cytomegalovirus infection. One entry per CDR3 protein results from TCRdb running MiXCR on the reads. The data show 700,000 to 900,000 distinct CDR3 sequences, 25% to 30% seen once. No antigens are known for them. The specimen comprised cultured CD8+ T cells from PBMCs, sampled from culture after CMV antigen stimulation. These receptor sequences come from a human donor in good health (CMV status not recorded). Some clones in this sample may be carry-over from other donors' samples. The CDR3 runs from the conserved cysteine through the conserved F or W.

CDR3aa: CSARGLKNIQYF
j_gene: TRBJ2-4
v_gene: TRBV20-1

CDR3aa: CASRANFRDAEAFF
j_gene: TRBJ1-1
v_gene: TRBV2

CDR3aa: CATGVGEQFF
j_gene: TRBJ2-1
v_gene: TRBV12-3/TRBV12-4

CDR3aa: CASLDHNKLTLHNEQFF
j_gene: TRBJ2-1
v_gene: TRBV7-2

CDR3aa: CASSRTGATEAFF
j_gene: TRBJ1-1
v_gene: TRBV7-9

CDR3aa: CASSRQGIADTQYF
j_gene: TRBJ2-3
v_gene: TRBV6-5

CDR3aa: CASLDRSNEKLFF
j_gene: TRBJ1-4
v_gene: TRBV19

CDR3aa: CASSNTGDTEAFF
j_gene: TRBJ1-1
v_gene: TRBV19

CDR3aa: CASSLSEYNEQFF
j_gene: TRBJ2-1
v_gene: TRBV27

CDR3aa: CASSDVITGELFF
j_gene: TRBJ2-2
v_gene: TRBV2

CDR3aa: CASSYSELAGGLYNEQFF
j_gene: TRBJ2-1
v_gene: TRBV6-6

CDR3aa: CSVEEAFVRSYNEQFF
j_gene: TRBJ2-1
v_gene: TRBV29-1

CDR3aa: CASSLGSSGVYEQFF
j_gene: TRBJ2-1
v_gene: TRBV11-2

CDR3aa: CASNLGMMARETQYF
j_gene: TRBJ2-5
v_gene: TRBV7-9

CDR3aa: CASSAPRFGAPNTEAFF
j_gene: TRBJ1-1
v_gene: TRBV7-6

CDR3aa: CASSFTTDPFSNQPQHF
j_gene: TRBJ1-5
v_gene: TRBV12-3/TRBV12-4

CDR3aa: CASSSQAGDSDTQYF
j_gene: TRBJ2-3
v_gene: TRBV6-5

CDR3aa: CASSYFLETQYF
j_gene: TRBJ2-5
v_gene: TRBV6-6

CDR3aa: CASSSFRRQGPYNEQFF
j_gene: TRBJ2-1
v_gene: TRBV12-3/TRBV12-4

CDR3aa: CASSSFLSGGNQPQHF
j_gene: TRBJ1-5
v_gene: TRBV4-2

CDR3aa: CASSPLRWRETQYF
j_gene: TRBJ2-5
v_gene: TRBV7-9

CDR3aa: CASRRAGDNEQFF
j_gene: TRBJ2-1
v_gene: TRBV27

CDR3aa: CASSLGLGDATNEKLFF
j_gene: TRBJ1-4
v_gene: TRBV28

CDR3aa: CASSEWEGGGYTF
j_gene: TRBJ1-2
v_gene: TRBV25-1

CDR3aa: CASSSGFSTNEKLFF
j_gene: TRBJ1-4
v_gene: TRBV27

CDR3aa: CASTPRDRGRETQYF
j_gene: TRBJ2-5
v_gene: TRBV2

CDR3aa: CASIGGVMSPLHF
j_gene: TRBJ1-6
v_gene: TRBV2

CDR3aa: CASSVSGRGRADTQYF
j_gene: TRBJ2-3
v_gene: TRBV9

CDR3aa: CASSTTRTYSYEQYF
j_gene: TRBJ2-7
v_gene: TRBV19

CDR3aa: CASSYLVGTDTQYF
j_gene: TRBJ2-3
v_gene: TRBV14

CDR3aa: CASSTDGLRTDTQYF
j_gene: TRBJ2-3
v_gene: TRBV19

CDR3aa: CASSWDSGSGNTIYF
j_gene: TRBJ1-3
v_gene: TRBV27

CDR3aa: CASRLRDSHNTQYF
j_gene: TRBJ2-3
v_gene: TRBV6-2/TRBV6-3

CDR3aa: CASSDLHNEQFF
j_gene: TRBJ2-1
v_gene: TRBV5-4

CDR3aa: CASSSSGRKSTDTQYF
j_gene: TRBJ2-3
v_gene: TRBV7-6

CDR3aa: CASSPPPENTIYF
j_gene: TRBJ1-3
v_gene: TRBV18

CDR3aa: CSAPISGGSTDTQYF
j_gene: TRBJ2-3
v_gene: TRBV20-1

CDR3aa: CASSKTRNTEAFF
j_gene: TRBJ1-1
v_gene: TRBV7-4

CDR3aa: CASSPDTSYGYTF
j_gene: TRBJ1-2
v_gene: TRBV27

CDR3aa: CASSVRTGLGYGYTF
j_gene: TRBJ1-2
v_gene: TRBV5-4

CDR3aa: CASSVLAGAETQYF
j_gene: TRBJ2-5
v_gene: TRBV9

CDR3aa: CASSLARDGYTF
j_gene: TRBJ1-2
v_gene: TRBV14

CDR3aa: CASSLTTTGEAFF
j_gene: TRBJ1-1
v_gene: TRBV4-2

CDR3aa: CASRRKSGQEAFF
j_gene: TRBJ1-1
v_gene: TRBV28

CDR3aa: CASIRDLYGYTF
j_gene: TRBJ1-2
v_gene: TRBV2

CDR3aa: CASSLARTGGDGYTF
j_gene: TRBJ1-2
v_gene: TRBV12-3/TRBV12-4

CDR3aa: CASSSDTISYEQYF
j_gene: TRBJ2-7
v_gene: TRBV19

CDR3aa: CSVEFEGREWAYGYTF
j_gene: TRBJ1-2
v_gene: TRBV29-1

CDR3aa: CSARVLDSNQPQHF
j_gene: TRBJ1-5
v_gene: TRBV20-1

CDR3aa: CASSYGQGQQAFF
j_gene: TRBJ1-1
v_gene: TRBV6-6

CDR3aa: CASSEYEDWAGLAGELFF
j_gene: TRBJ2-2
v_gene: TRBV25-1

CDR3aa: CASSTGLAGRNEQFF
j_gene: TRBJ2-1
v_gene: TRBV7-9

CDR3aa: CATSVRGGTDTQYF
j_gene: TRBJ2-3
v_gene: TRBV24-1

CDR3aa: CASSEVGATDTQYF
j_gene: TRBJ2-3
v_gene: TRBV25-1

CDR3aa: CASSSTVISGNTIYF
j_gene: TRBJ1-3
v_gene: TRBV7-6

CDR3aa: CASSLGRIGSNQPQHF
j_gene: TRBJ1-5
v_gene: TRBV7-8

CDR3aa: CASSTRTGDRTEAFF
j_gene: TRBJ1-1
v_gene: TRBV4-3

CDR3aa: CASMTGVYTEAFF
j_gene: TRBJ1-1
v_gene: TRBV27

CDR3aa: CASSLELAGAREQFF
j_gene: TRBJ2-1
v_gene: TRBV12-3/TRBV12-4